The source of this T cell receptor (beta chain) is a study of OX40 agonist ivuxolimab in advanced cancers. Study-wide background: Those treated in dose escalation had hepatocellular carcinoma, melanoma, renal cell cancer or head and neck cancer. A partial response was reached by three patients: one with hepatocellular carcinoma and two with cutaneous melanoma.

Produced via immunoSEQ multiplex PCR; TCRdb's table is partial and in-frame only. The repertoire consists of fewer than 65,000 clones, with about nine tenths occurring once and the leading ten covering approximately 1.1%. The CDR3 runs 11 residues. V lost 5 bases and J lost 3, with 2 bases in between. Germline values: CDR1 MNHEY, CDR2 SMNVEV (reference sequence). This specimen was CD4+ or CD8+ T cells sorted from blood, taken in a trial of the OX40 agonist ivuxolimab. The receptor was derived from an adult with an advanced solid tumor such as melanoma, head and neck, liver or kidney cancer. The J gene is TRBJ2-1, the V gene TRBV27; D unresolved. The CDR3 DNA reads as TGTGCCAGCAGTCACTACAATGAGCAGTTCTTC. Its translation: CASSHYNEQFF.